This T cell receptor beta chain emerged from a study of T cells expressing NK-cell markers (TCRdb year 2020). Broadly, across the study: Three sorted T-cell subsets (CD3+CD56+NKG2C+, CD3+CD56+NKG2C- and CD3+CD56-NKG2C+) from fewer than 10 donors had their TCR beta-chain repertoires profiled. Illumina HiSeq 2000/2500, MiSeq or NextSeq was used to sequence libraries as 2 x 150 bp reads. Of the eight sequenced donors, seven were found to be HCMV-seropositive and one was found to be HCMV-seronegative. Randomly selected healthy volunteers, three men and five women, were used as the eight sequenced donors.

A commercial ELISA kit detecting HCMV-specific IgG in serum was used to determine HCMV serostatus. Ficoll density gradient centrifugation was used to isolate peripheral blood mononuclear cells from blood. On the study overall, not on this receptor specifically: It remained unclear whether the expanded NKG2C-expressing T cell clones were specific for HCMV antigens. Those dominant clonotypes were again the most abundant among CD3+CD56-NKG2C+ cells in a few donors, at roughly 25-65%. In five to seven donors, the dominant CD3+CD56+NKG2C+ clonotypes were among the top 10 CD8+ clonotypes and accounted for about 1.0-7.5% of CD8+ T cells.

About this clonotype: This receptor's antigen is unknown.

TCRdb lists the instrument as Illumina HiSeq 2000. TCR beta cDNA libraries were made by 5'RACE template switching that added a universal primer site and unique molecular identifiers. cDNA synthesis was primed from the TCR beta constant segment and was followed by two successive PCR amplification steps. Concerning the study's data processing: MIGEC was used to demultiplex reads and group the reads by UMI, and MiTCR was used to assemble and quantify clonotypes. To remove erroneous sequences, TCR cDNA sequences were retained only when supported by two or more reads. The tcR package was used for downstream repertoire analysis, and clonotypes were matched across fractions by CDR3 nucleotide sequence plus V segment. VDJmatch was used to annotate antigen specificity against VDJdb, with one amino acid substitution in CDR3 allowed. One entry per CDR3 protein sequence results from the TCRdb reprocessing of the reads, with DNA left out. The V and J calls follow TCRdb's processing rather than the paper's. The table of this sample itemizes about 390,000 distinct CDR3 sequences. About 10% of the sample belongs to the ten largest clones.

The sample comprised blood T cells: a sorted CD56 or NKG2C T cell subset, CD4+ or CD8+ T cells, or bulk PBMC T cells (not recorded which). The sequence was collected from a woman aged 45-60 years in good health. Donor details come from another sample of the same person, matched by shared clones.

The CDR3 protein: CASSGLLLERVAGELFF. The chain uses TRBV6-6 and TRBJ2-2; TCRdb proposes TRBD2, but this gene call is untestable without DNA. The CDR3 numbers 17 residues from cysteine through phenylalanine. The DNA is unrecorded. Based on the germline V gene (reference sequence), the CDR1 and CDR2 sequences are MNHNY and SVGAGI.